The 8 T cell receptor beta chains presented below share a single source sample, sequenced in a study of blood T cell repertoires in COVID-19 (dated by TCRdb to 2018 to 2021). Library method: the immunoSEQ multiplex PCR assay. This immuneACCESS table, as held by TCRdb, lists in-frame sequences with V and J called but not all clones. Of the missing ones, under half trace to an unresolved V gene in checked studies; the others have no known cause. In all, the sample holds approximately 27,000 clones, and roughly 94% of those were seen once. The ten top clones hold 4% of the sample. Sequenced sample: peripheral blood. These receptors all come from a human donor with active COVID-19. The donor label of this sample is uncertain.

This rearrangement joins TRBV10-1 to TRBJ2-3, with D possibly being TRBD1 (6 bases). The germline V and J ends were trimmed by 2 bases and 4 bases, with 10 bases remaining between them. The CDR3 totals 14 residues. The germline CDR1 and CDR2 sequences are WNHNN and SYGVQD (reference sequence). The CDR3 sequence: CASSEDRRSDTQYF. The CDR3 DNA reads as TGCGCCAGCAGTGAGGACAGGCGGTCAGATACGCAGTATTTT.

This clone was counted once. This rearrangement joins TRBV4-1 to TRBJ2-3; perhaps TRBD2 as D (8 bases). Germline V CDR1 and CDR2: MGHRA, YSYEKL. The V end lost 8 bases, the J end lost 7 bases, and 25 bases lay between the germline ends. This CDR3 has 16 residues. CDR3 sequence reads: CASEAGGAGEVYTQYF. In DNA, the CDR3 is TGCGCCAGCGAGGCAGGGGGAGCGGGAGAGGTGTATACGCAGTATTTT.

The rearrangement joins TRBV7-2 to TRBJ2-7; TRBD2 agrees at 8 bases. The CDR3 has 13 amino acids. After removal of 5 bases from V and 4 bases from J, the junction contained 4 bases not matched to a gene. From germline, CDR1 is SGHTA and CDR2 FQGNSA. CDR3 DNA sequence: TGTGCCAGCAGCCGCAGCGGGGGTTACGAGCAGTACTTC. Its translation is CASSRSGGYEQYF.

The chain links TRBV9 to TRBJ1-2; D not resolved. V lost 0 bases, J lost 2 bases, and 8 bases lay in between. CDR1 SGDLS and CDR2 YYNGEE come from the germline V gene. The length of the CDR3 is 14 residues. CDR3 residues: CASSVGPRNYGYTF. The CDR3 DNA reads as TGTGCCAGCAGCGTAGGACCGAGGAACTATGGCTACACCTTC.

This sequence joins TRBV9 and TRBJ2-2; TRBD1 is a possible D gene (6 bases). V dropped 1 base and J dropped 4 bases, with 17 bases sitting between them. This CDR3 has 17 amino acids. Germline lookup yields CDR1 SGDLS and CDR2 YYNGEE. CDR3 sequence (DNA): TGTGCCAGCAGCGTACCCCCTTCCGGGGACATCACCGGGGAGCTGTTTTTT. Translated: CASSVPPSGDITGELFF.

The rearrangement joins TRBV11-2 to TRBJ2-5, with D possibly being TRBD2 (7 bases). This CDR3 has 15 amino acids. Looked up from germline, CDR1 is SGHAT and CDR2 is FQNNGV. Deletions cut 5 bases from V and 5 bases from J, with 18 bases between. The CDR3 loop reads CASSVYGGPGETQYF. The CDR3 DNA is TGTGCCAGCAGCGTTTACGGGGGGCCCGGGGAGACCCAGTACTTC.

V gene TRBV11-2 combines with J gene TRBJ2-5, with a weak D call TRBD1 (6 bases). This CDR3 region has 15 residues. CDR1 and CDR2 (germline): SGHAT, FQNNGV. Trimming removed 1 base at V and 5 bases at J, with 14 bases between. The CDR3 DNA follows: TGTGCCAGCAGCTTAGGGGGACAACGGGTTGAGACCCAGTACTTC. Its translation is CASSLGGQRVETQYF.

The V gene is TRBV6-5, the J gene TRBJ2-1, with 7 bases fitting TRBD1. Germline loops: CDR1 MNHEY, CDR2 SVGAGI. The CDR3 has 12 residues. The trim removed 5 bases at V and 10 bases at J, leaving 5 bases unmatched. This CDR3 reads CASSRTGVEQFF. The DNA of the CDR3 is TGTGCCAGCAGTCGAACAGGGGTCGAGCAGTTCTTC.